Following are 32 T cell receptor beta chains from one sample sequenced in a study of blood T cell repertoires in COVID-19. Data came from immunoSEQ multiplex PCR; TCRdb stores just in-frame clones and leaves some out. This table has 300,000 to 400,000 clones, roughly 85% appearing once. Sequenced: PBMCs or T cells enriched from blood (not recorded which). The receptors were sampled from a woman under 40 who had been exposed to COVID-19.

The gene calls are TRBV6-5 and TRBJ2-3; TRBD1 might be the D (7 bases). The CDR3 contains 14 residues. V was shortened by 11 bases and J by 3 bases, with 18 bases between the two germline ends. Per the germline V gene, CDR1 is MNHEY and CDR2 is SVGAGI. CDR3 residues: CAGEGGRGTDTQYF. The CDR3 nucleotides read TGTGCCGGCGAGGGGGGCAGGGGGACAGATACGCAGTATTTT.

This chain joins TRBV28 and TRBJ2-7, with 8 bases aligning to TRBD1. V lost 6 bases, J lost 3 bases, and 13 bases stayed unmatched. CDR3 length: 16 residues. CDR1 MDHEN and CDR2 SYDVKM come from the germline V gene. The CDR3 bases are TGTGCCAGCAGACCGACAGGGGTCCGGGTGGGCTACGAGCAGTACTTC. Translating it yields CASRPTGVRVGYEQYF.

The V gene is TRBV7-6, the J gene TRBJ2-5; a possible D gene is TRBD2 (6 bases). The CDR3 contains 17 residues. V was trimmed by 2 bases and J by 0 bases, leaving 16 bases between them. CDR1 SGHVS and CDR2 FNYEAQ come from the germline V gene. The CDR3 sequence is CASSLMEAGSHQETQYF. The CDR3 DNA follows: TGTGCCAGCAGCTTAATGGAAGCGGGTTCCCACCAAGAGACCCAGTACTTC.

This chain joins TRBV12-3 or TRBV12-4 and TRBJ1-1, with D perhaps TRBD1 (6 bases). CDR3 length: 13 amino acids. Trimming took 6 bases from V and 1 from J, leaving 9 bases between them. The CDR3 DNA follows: TGTGCCAGCAGCAACAGGGAGAACACTGAAGCTTTCTTT. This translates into CASSNRENTEAFF.

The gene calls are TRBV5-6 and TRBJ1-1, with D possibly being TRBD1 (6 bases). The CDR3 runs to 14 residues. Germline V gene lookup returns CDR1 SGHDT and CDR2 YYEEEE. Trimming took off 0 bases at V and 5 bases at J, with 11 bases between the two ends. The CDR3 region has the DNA TGTGCCAGCAGCTTGGAAAACAGGGCTACTGAAGCTTTCTTT. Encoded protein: CASSLENRATEAFF.

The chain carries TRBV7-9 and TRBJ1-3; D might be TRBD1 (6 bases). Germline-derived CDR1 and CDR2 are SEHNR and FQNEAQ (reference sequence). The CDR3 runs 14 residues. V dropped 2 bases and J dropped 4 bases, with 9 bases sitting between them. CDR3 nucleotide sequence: TGTGCCAGCAGCTTAACTGGACAGGGAAACACCATATATTTT. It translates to CASSLTGQGNTIYF.

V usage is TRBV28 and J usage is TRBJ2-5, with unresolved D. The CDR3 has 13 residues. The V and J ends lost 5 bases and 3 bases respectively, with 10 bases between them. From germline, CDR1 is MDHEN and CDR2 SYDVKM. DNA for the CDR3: TGTGCCAGCAGTCCACAGATAGAAGAGACCCAGTACTTC. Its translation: CASSPQIEETQYF.

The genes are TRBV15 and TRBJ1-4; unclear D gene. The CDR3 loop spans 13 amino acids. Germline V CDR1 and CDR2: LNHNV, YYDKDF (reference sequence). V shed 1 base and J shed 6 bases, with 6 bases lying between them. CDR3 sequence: CATSRGHDEKLFF. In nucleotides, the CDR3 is TGTGCCACCAGCAGAGGACACGATGAAAAACTGTTTTTT.

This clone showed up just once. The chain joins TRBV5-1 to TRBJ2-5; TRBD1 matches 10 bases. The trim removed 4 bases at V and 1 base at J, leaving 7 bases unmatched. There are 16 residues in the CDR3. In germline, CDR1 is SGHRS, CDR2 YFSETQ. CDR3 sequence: CASSRRTGGTQETQYF. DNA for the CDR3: TGCGCCAGCAGCAGAAGGACAGGGGGGACCCAAGAGACCCAGTACTTC.

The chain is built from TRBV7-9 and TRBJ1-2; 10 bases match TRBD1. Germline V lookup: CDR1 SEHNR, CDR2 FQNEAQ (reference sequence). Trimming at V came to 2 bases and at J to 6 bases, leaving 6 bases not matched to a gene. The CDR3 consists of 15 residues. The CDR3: CASSLSTGGGHGYTF. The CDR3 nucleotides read TGTGCCAGCAGCTTATCGACAGGGGGCGGCCATGGCTACACCTTC.

The CDR3 nucleotides read TGTGCCACCAGCAGAGACAGACTAGGTCGCACAGATACGCAGTATTTT. It codes for CATSRDRLGRTDTQYF. The chain has TRBV15 and TRBJ2-3; D possibly corresponds to TRBD2 (6 bases). There are 16 residues in the CDR3. Trimming shortened V by 0 bases and J by 1 base, and 11 bases separated the two germline ends. CDR1 and CDR2 (germline): LNHNV, YYDKDF (reference sequence).

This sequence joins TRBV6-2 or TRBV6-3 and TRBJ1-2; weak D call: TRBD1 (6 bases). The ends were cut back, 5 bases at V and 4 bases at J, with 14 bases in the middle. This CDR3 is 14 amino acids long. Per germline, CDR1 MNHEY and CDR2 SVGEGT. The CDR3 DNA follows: TGTGCCAGCAGTCCGCCCGACAGGCGCTATGGCTACACCTTC. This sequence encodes CASSPPDRRYGYTF.

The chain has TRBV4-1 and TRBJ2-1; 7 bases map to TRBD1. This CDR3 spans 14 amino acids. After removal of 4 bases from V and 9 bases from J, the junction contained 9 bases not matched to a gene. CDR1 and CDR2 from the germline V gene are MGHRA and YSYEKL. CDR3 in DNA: TGCGCCAGCAGCCTACAGGGGAAAAGGGGTGAGCAGTTCTTC. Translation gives CASSLQGKRGEQFF.

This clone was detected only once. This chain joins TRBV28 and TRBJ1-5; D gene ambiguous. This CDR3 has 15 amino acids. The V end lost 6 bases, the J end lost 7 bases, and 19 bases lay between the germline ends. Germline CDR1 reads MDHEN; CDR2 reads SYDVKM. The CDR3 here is CASSPGSSGVQPQHF. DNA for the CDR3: TGTGCCAGCAGCCCCGGGAGCAGTGGGGTACAGCCCCAGCATTTT.

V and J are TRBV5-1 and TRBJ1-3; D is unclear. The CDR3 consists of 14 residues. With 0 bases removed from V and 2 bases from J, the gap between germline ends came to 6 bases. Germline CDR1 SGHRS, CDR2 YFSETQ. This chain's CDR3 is CASSLDTAGNTIYF. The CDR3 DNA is TGCGCCAGCAGCTTGGATACAGCTGGAAACACCATATATTTT.

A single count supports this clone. The CDR3 reads CAWSPGRVQTETQYF. The CDR3 DNA sequence: TGTGCCTGGAGCCCGGGCAGGGTACAGACAGAGACCCAGTACTTC. The J gene is TRBJ2-5, the V gene TRBV30; tentative D call: TRBD1 (5 bases). Germline V gives CDR1 GTSNPN, CDR2 SVGIG (reference sequence). Trimming removed 3 bases from V and 4 bases from J, with 18 bases in between. The CDR3 consists of 15 residues. The full variable domain, its missing parts supplied by reference TRBV30 and TRBJ2-5, is SQTIHQWPATLVQPVGSPLSLECTVEGTSNPNLYWYRQAAGRGLQLLFYSVGIGQISSEVPQNLSASRPQDRQFILSSKKLLLSDSGFYLCAWSPGRVQTETQYFGPGTRLLVL.

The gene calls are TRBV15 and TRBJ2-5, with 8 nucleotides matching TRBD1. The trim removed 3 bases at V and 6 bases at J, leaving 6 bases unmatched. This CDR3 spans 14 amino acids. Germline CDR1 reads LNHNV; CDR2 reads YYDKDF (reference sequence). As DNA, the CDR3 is TGTGCCACCAGCAGGTGGGACAGGAGAAAGACCCAGTACTTC. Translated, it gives CATSRWDRRKTQYF.

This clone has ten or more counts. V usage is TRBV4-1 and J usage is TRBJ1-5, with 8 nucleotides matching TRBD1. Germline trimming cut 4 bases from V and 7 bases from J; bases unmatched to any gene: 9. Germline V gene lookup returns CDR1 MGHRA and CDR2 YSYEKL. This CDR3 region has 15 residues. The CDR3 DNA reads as TGCGCCAGCAGCCCAGGACAGGGAGGGGAACAGCCCCAGCATTTT. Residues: CASSPGQGGEQPQHF.

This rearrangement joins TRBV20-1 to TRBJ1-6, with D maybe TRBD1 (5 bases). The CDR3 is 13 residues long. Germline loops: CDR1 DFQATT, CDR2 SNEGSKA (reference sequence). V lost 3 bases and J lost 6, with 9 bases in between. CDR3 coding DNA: TGCAGTGCTAGTCTGGGACTTAATTCACCCCTCCACTTT. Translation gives CSASLGLNSPLHF.

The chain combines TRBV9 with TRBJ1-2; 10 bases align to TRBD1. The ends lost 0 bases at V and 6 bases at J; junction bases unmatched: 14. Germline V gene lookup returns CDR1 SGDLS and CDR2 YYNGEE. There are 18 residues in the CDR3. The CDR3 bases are TGTGCCAGCAGCGTAGTACGGGACAGGGGTGGCGCAGTTGATGGCTACACCTTC. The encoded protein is CASSVVRDRGGAVDGYTF.

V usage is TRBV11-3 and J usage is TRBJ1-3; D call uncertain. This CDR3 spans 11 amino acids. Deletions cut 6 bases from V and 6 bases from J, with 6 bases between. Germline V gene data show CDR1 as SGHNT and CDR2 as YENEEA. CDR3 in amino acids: CASSRANTIYF. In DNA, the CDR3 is TGTGCCAGCAGTCGAGCAAACACCATATATTTT.

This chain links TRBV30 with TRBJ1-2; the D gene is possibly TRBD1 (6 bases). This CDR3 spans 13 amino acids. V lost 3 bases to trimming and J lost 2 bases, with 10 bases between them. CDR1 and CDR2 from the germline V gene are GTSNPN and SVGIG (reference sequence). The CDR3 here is CAWSMTGNYGYTF. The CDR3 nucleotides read TGTGCCTGGAGCATGACAGGCAACTATGGCTACACCTTC.

This CDR3 reads CAISGAGQGGYEQYF. Here the CDR3 DNA reads TGTGCCATCAGTGGGGCGGGACAGGGCGGTTACGAGCAGTACTTC. The chain uses TRBV10-3 and TRBJ2-7; 9 bases align to TRBD1. With 4 bases clipped from V and 4 bases from J, the junction kept 8 bases outside the gene matches. Germline loops: CDR1 ENHRY, CDR2 SYGVKD. CDR3 length: 15 residues.

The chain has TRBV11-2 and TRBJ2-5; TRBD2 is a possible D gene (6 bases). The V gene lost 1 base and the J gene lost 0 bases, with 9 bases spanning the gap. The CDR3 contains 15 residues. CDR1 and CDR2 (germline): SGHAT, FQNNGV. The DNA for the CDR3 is TGTGCCAGCAGCTTAGCGGGAGCATACCAAGAGACCCAGTACTTC. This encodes CASSLAGAYQETQYF.

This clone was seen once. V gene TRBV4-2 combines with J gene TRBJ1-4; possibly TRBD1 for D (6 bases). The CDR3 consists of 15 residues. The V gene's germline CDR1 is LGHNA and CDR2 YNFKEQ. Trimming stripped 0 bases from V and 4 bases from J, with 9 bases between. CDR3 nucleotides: TGTGCCAGCAGCCAAGACCGCAGGGGTAATGAAAAACTGTTTTTT. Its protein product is CASSQDRRGNEKLFF.

CDR3 protein: CASSQGFGQPQHF. Written as DNA, the CDR3 is TGTGCCAGCAGTCAGGGATTCGGTCAGCCCCAGCATTTT. V is TRBV7-3 and J is TRBJ1-5; D is perhaps TRBD1 (5 bases). Germline V CDR1 and CDR2: SGHTA, FQGTGA. Trimming stripped 6 bases from V and 6 bases from J, with 12 bases between. The CDR3 has 13 amino acids.

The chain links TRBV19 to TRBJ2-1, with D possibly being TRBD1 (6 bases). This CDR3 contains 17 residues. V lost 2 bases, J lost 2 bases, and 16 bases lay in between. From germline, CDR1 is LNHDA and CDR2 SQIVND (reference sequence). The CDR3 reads CASSIPSPQGPYNEQFF. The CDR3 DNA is TGTGCCAGTAGTATACCCTCCCCACAGGGCCCCTACAATGAGCAGTTCTTC.

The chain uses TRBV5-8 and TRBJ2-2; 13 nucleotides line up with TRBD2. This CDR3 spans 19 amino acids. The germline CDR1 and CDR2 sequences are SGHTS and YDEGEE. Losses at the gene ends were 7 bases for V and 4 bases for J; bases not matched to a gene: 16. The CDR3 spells CASYKLGTSGVSITGELFF. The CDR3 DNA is TGTGCCAGCTATAAACTCGGGACTAGCGGGGTCTCCATCACCGGGGAGCTGTTTTTT.

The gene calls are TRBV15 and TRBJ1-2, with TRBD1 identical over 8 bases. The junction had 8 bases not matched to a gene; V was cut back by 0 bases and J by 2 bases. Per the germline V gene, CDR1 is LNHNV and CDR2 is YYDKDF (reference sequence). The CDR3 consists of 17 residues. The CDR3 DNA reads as TGTGCCACCAGCAGAGATCTAGAACAGGGGGTGAACTATGGCTACACCTTC. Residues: CATSRDLEQGVNYGYTF. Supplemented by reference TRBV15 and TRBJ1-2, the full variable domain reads DAMVIQNPRYQVTQFGKPVTLSCSQTLNHNVMYWYQQKSSQAPKLLFHYYDKDFNNEADTPDNFQSRRPNTSFCFLDIRSPGLGDTAMYLCATSRDLEQGVNYGYTFGSGTRLTVV.

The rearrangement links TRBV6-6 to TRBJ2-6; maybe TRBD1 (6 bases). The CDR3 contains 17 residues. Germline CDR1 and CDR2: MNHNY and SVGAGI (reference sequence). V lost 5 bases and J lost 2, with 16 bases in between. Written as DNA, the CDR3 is TGTGCCAGCAGTCTCTCACAGGGCGCGCCTGGGGCCAACGTCCTGACTTTC. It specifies CASSLSQGAPGANVLTF.

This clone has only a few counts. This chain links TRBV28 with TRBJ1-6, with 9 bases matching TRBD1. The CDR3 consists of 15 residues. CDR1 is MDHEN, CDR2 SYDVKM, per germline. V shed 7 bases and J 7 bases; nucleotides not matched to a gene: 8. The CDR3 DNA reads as TGTGCCAGCACATTGGGACAGGGTGGAAATTCACCCCTCCACTTT. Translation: CASTLGQGGNSPLHF.

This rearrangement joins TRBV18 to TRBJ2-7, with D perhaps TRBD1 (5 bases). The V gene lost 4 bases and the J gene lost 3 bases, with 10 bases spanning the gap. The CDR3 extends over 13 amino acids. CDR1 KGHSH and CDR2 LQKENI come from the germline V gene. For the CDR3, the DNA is TGTGCCAGCTCACAATTGACAGACTACGAGCAGTACTTC. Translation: CASSQLTDYEQYF.